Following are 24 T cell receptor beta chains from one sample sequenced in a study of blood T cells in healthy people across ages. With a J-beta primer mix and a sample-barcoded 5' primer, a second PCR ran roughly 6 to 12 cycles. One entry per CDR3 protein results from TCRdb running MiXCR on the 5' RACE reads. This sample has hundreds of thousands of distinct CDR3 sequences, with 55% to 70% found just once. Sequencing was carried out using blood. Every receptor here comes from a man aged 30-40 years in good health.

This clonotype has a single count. The CDR3 reads CASSPQGAFKNIQYF. DNA of the CDR3: TGTGCCAGCAGCCCTCAGGGGGCCTTCAAAAACATTCAGTACTTC. The V gene is TRBV28, the J gene TRBJ2-4; TRBD1 matches at 8 bases. The CDR3 totals 15 residues. Unmatched junction bases numbered 7, after V lost 6 bases and J lost 3 bases. Germline CDR1 and CDR2: MDHEN and SYDVKM.

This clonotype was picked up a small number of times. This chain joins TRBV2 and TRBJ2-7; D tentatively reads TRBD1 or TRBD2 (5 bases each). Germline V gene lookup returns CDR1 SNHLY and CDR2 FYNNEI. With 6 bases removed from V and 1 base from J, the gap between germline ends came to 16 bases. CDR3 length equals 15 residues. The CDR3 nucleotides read TGTGCCAGCAGAGATCCCGGGACGGTATCCTACGAGCAGTACTTC. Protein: CASRDPGTVSYEQYF.

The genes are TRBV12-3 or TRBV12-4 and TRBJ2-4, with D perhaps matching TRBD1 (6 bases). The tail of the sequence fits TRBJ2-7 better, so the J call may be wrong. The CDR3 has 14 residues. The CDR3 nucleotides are TGTGCCAGCAGTAACCGGGACAAGACCTACGAGCAGTACTTC. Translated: CASSNRDKTYEQYF.

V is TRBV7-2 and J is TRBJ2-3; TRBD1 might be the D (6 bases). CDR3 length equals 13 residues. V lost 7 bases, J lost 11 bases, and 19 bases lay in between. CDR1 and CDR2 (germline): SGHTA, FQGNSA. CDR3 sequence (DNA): TGTGCCAGCAAACGACCAGGGGCGGATGAGCAGTATTTT. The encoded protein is CASKRPGADEQYF.

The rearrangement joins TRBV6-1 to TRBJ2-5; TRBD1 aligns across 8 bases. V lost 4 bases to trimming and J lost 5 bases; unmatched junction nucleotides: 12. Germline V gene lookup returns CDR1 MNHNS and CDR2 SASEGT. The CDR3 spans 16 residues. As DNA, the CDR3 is TGTGCCAGCAGTGTCTTCCGGGACAGGTCCTCGGAGACCCAGTACTTC. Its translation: CASSVFRDRSSETQYF.

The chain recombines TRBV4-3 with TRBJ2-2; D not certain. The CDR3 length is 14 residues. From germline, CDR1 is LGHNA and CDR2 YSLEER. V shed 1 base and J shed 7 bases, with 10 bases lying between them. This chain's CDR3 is CASSQVVNYGELFF. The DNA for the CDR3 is TGCGCCAGCAGCCAAGTCGTAAATTACGGGGAGCTGTTTTTT.

Here the CDR3 reads CASSSPQGVAYEQYF. In nucleotides, the CDR3 is TGTGCCAGCAGTTCGCCTCAGGGGGTGGCCTACGAGCAGTACTTC. The genes are TRBV28 and TRBJ2-7, with 7 bases matching TRBD1. The germline V gene has CDR1 MDHEN and CDR2 SYDVKM. The J segment lost 2 bases and the V segment lost 4 bases, leaving 8 bases of the junction unmatched. The CDR3 loop spans 15 amino acids.

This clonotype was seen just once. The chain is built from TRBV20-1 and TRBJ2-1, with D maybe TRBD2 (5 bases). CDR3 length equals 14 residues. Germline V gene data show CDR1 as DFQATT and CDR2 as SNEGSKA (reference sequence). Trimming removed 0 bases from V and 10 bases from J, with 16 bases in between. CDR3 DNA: TGCAGTGCTAGAGATCCGAGCGGCAGCTACGAGCAGTTCTTC. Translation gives CSARDPSGSYEQFF.

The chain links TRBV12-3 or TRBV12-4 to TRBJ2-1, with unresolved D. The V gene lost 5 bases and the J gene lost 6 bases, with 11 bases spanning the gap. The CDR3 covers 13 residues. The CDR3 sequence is CASSPTTPNEQFF. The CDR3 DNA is TGTGCCAGCAGTCCTACCACCCCCAATGAGCAGTTCTTC.

CDR3 amino acids: CASSEAEGLQHF. The CDR3 nucleotides are TGTGCCAGCAGTGAAGCTGAGGGGCTCCAGCATTTT. This sequence joins TRBV2 and TRBJ1-5; possible D gene TRBD1, 5 bases. V lost 0 bases and J lost 12, with 9 bases in between. Germline V gene sequence: CDR1 SNHLY, CDR2 FYNNEI. The CDR3 extends over 12 amino acids. The variable domain in full, with the rest retrieved from reference TRBV2 and TRBJ1-5, is EPEVTQTPSHQVTQMGQEVILRCVPISNHLYFYWYRQILGQKVEFLVSFYNNEISEKSEIFDDQFSVERPDGSNFTLKIRSTKLEDSAMYFCASSEAEGLQHFGDGTRLSIL.

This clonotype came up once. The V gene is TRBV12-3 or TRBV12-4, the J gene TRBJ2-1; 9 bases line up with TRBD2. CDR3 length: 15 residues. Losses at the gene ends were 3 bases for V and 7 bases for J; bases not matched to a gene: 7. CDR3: CASSLGLAGWNEQFF. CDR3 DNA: TGTGCCAGCAGTTTGGGACTAGCTGGGTGGAATGAGCAGTTCTTC.

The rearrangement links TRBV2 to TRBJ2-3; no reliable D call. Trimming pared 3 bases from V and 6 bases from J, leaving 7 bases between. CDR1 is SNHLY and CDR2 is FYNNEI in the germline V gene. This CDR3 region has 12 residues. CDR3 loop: CASSEARDTQYF. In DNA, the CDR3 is TGTGCCAGCAGTGAGGCCCGGGATACGCAGTATTTT.

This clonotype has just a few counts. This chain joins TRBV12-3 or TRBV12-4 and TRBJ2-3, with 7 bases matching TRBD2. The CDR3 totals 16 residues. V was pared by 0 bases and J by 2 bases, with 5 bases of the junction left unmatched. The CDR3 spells CASSLARAGTTDTQYF. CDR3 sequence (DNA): TGTGCCAGCAGTTTAGCTCGAGCGGGGACCACAGATACGCAGTATTTT.

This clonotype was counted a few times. The CDR3 coding sequence is TGCAGTGCTCGGCCTTCCAGGGGTAATGAGCAGTTCTTC. Protein: CSARPSRGNEQFF. The gene calls are TRBV20-1 and TRBJ2-1; tentative D call: TRBD1 (6 bases). CDR1 is DFQATT and CDR2 is SNEGSKA in the germline V gene (reference sequence). The CDR3 runs to 13 residues. V was pared by 5 bases and J by 7 bases, with 15 bases between.

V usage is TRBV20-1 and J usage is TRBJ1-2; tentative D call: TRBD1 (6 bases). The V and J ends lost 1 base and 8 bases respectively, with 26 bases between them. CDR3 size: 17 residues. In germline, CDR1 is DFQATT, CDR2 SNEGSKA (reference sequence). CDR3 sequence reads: CSARVTNAPGHRSGYTF. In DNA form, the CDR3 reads TGCAGTGCTAGAGTAACCAACGCACCGGGACACCGAAGCGGCTACACCTTC.

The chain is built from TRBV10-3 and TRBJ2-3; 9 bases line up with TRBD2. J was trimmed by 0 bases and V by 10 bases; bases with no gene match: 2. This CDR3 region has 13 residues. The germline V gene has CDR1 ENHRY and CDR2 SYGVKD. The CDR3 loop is CATLAGSTDTQYF. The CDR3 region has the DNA TGTGCCACCCTAGCGGGAAGCACAGATACGCAGTATTTT.

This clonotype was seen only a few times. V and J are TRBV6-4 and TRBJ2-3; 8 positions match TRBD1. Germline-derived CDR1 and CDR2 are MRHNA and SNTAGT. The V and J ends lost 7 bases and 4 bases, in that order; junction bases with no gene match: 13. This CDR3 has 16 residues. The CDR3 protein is CASNRTDREVPDTQYF. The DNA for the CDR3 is TGTGCCAGCAATAGAACGGACAGGGAAGTTCCAGATACGCAGTATTTT.

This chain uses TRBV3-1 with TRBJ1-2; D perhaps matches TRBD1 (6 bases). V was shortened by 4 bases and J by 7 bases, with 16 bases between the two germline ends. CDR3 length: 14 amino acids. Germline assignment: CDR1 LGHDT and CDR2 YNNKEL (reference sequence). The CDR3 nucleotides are TGTGCCAGCAGCCTAAAGGGCGGGGGCCGTGGCTACACCTTC. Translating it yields CASSLKGGGRGYTF.

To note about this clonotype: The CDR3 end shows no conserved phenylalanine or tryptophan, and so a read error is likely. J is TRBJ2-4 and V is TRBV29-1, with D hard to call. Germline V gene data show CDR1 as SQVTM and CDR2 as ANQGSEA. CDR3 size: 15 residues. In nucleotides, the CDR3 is TGCAGCGTCGAAGCTCAGTCAACGACCAAAAACATTCAGTACTCC. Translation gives CSVEAQSTTKNIQYS.

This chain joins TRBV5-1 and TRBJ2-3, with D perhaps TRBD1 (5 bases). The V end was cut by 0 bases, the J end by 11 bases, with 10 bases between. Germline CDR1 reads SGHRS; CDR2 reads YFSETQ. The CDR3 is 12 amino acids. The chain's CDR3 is CASSLAGKGQYF. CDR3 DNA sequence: TGCGCCAGCAGCTTGGCAGGGAAAGGGCAGTATTTT.

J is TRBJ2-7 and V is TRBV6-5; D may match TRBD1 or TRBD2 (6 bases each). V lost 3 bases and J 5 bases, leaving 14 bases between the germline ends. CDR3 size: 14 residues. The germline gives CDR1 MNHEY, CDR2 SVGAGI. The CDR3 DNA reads TGTGCCAGCAGTTATGGGGGGCCGTTGGACGAGCAGTACTTC. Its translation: CASSYGGPLDEQYF.

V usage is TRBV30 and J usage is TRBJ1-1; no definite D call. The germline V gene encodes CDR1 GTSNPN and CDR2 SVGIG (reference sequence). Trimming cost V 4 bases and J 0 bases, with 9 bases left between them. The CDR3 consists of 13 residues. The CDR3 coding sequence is TGTGCCTGGACCCGGACGGTGAACACTGAAGCTTTCTTT. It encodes CAWTRTVNTEAFF.

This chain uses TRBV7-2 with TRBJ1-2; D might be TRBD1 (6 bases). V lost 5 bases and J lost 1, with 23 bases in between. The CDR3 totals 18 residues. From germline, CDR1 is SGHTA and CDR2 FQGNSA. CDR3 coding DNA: TGTGCCAGCAGCGGGAAGGGGGGCCACGGGGGATTTAACTATGGCTACACCTTC. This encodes CASSGKGGHGGFNYGYTF.

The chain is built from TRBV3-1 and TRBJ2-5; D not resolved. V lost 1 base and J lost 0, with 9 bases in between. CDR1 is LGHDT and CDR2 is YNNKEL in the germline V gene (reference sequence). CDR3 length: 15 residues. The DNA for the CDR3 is TGTGCCAGCAGCCAAGTTCTTTCGAACCAAGAGACCCAGTACTTC. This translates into CASSQVLSNQETQYF.